The T cell receptor beta chain under discussion was sequenced for a study of T cell clonotyping in hematopoietic cell transplantation. Study-level findings and limits: Recipient TCR diversity dropped after transplant; expanded clonotypes rose from day 30 to 180. Without cell sorting, CD4 versus CD8 contributions remain unresolved. Graft donor and pretransplant recipient Inverse Simpson Index values predicted broader posttransplant TCR diversity. Few recipient clonotypes overlapped donors; over 97% were de novo at given depth.

Only in-frame clones appear in the TCRdb table, and some are missing; sequencing was by immunoSEQ multiplex PCR. The repertoire consists of about 69,000 clones, with 94% occurring once and the leading ten covering 1.6%. In regard to this clone: Its antigen remains unidentified.

Sequencing was done on a sample of peripheral blood mononuclear cells. This clonotype originated in a man aged 50 to 60 in good health. Some clones in this sample may be carry-over from other donors' samples.

CDR3 protein: CASSSQGLQLFF. In DNA, the CDR3 is TGTGCCAGCAGTTCCCAAGGACTTCAACTGTTTTTT. The chain recombines TRBV28 with TRBJ1-4; no definite D call. V gave up 4 bases and J gave up 12 bases, with 12 bases separating them. CDR3 length equals 12 residues. Looked up from germline, CDR1 is MDHEN and CDR2 is SYDVKM.